A single sample is the source of the 23 T cell receptor beta chains below, sequenced in a study of blood T cell repertoires in COVID-19. Sequencing used immunoSEQ multiplex PCR; TCRdb keeps in-frame clones, though not all of them. The table shows approximately 350,000 clones, with around 89% occurring only once. Input material: peripheral blood. These receptors all come from a man aged 35 to 55 with acute or convalescent COVID-19.

The V and J genes are TRBV6-5 and TRBJ1-3; maybe TRBD1 (6 bases). Germline V gene lookup returns CDR1 MNHEY and CDR2 SVGAGI. V was clipped by 10 bases and J by 0 bases, with 10 bases between them. CDR3 length: 13 residues. The CDR3 DNA is TGTGCCACCACACAGGGCTCTGGAAACACCATATATTTT. It translates to CATTQGSGNTIYF.

V gene TRBV6-6 combines with J gene TRBJ2-7; D possibly corresponds to TRBD2 (6 bases). CDR1 and CDR2 from the germline V gene are MNHNY and SVGAGI (reference sequence). V was pared by 0 bases and J by 0 bases, with 12 bases between. The CDR3 totals 16 residues. DNA for the CDR3: TGTGCCAGCAGTTACTCTACGAGGCGGGGCTCCTACGAGCAGTACTTC. Encoded protein: CASSYSTRRGSYEQYF.

This clone appeared a few times. The chain uses TRBV19 and TRBJ1-6, with no clear D. Trimming shortened V by 8 bases and J by 6 bases, and 14 bases separated the two germline ends. The CDR3 has 14 amino acids. Per the germline V gene, CDR1 is LNHDA and CDR2 is SQIVND (reference sequence). The CDR3 bases are TGTGCCAGTCGCCGAGAACTGATTAATTCACCCCTCCACTTT. It translates to CASRRELINSPLHF.

This chain uses TRBV7-2 with TRBJ2-5; 9 bases line up with TRBD2. Germline CDR1 reads SGHTA; CDR2 reads FQGNSA. Losses at the gene ends were 1 base for V and 6 bases for J; bases not matched to a gene: 9. The CDR3 is made up of 16 amino acids. CDR3 nucleotide sequence: TGTGCCAGCAGCTTAGGAGGCGGGGGGGCTATAAAGACCCAGTACTTC. Residues: CASSLGGGGAIKTQYF.

The rearrangement links TRBV27 to TRBJ2-1, with 9 bases matching TRBD2. The germline V gene has CDR1 MNHEY and CDR2 SMNVEV (reference sequence). V lost 4 bases, J lost 3 bases, and 4 bases stayed unmatched. This CDR3 has 15 amino acids. The CDR3 loop is CASSYSGSRYNEQFF. The DNA for the CDR3 is TGTGCCAGCAGTTATAGCGGGAGTCGCTACAATGAGCAGTTCTTC.

The chain joins TRBV4-1 to TRBJ1-6; 8 positions match TRBD1. V shed 5 bases, J shed 14 bases, and the junction held 20 bases outside the gene matches. CDR1 and CDR2 from the germline V gene are MGHRA and YSYEKL. The CDR3 spans 17 residues. CDR3 in DNA: TGCGCCAGCAGCTCACCGGGAAGGACAGGGCGGGTTGGGTCCCTCCACTTT. Protein: CASSSPGRTGRVGSLHF.

In DNA form, the CDR3 reads TGTGCCAGCACCCCTGGGAAAAAAGGGAGTGTGGGAAATGAGCAGTTCTTC. Its translation is CASTPGKKGSVGNEQFF. The chain couples TRBV27 to TRBJ2-1; TRBD2 might be the D (5 bases). V lost 7 bases and J lost 7, with 26 bases in between. Germline CDR1 is MNHEY and CDR2 is SMNVEV (reference sequence). The CDR3 has 17 amino acids.

In its sample, this clone was seen a few times. The gene calls are TRBV5-6 and TRBJ2-7; 7 positions match TRBD1. The CDR3 sequence is 15 residues long. CDR1 is SGHDT, CDR2 YYEEEE, per germline. J gave up 3 bases and V 5 bases, and 11 bases lay outside the gene matches. The CDR3 reads CASRMGPDRVYEQYF. CDR3 bases: TGTGCCAGCAGAATGGGCCCCGACAGGGTCTACGAGCAGTACTTC.

V is TRBV3-1 (or the pseudogene TRBV3-2) and J is TRBJ1-1, with 8 bases lining up with TRBD1. V dropped 6 bases and J dropped 4; count of bases not matched to a gene: 4. Germline V gives CDR1 LGHDT, CDR2 YNNKEL (reference sequence). The CDR3 is 13 residues long. CDR3 coding DNA: TGTGCCAGCAGTCCAGGGGGCGGCACTGAAGCTTTCTTT. Encoded protein: CASSPGGGTEAFF.

The genes are TRBV7-2 and TRBJ2-1, with D tentatively TRBD2 (6 bases). In germline, CDR1 is SGHTA, CDR2 FQGNSA. V shed 2 bases and J shed 8 bases, with 19 bases lying between them. This CDR3 has 16 residues. CDR3 sequence (DNA): TGTGCCAGCAGCTTAAAGAGCGGGTGGATTCACTATGAGCAGTTCTTC. This sequence encodes CASSLKSGWIHYEQFF.

The genes are TRBV6-5 and TRBJ1-2; D is perhaps TRBD1 (6 bases). This CDR3 region has 13 residues. Germline V gene lookup returns CDR1 MNHEY and CDR2 SVGAGI. Trimming stripped 8 bases from V and 2 bases from J, with 12 bases between. The CDR3 nucleotides are TGTGCCAGCTGGGCAGGGGTAAACTATGGCTACACCTTC. It encodes CASWAGVNYGYTF.

This clone showed up just a few times. The chain employs TRBV18 and TRBJ1-1; D possibly corresponds to TRBD1 (6 bases). Trimming shortened V by 8 bases and J by 3 bases, and 13 bases separated the two germline ends. CDR3 length equals 13 residues. In germline, CDR1 is KGHSH, CDR2 LQKENI. The CDR3 loop reads CASGRGKDTEAFF. The CDR3 DNA reads TGTGCCAGCGGAAGGGGGAAGGACACTGAAGCTTTCTTT.

The CDR3 DNA reads as TGTGCCAGCAGTAGCGGTGGGACAGGGGTGGACACCGGGGAGCTGTTTTTT. Translated, it gives CASSSGGTGVDTGELFF. The chain combines TRBV6-2 or TRBV6-3 with TRBJ2-2; 10 nucleotides line up with TRBD1. The CDR3 loop spans 17 amino acids. V was pared by 5 bases and J by 3 bases, with 9 bases of the junction left unmatched. The germline gives CDR1 MNHEY, CDR2 SVGEGT.

CDR3 in DNA: TGTGCCAGCAGCCGGGGACAGGGATTGTCGCGCTCACCCCTCCACTTT. Its translation: CASSRGQGLSRSPLHF. V is TRBV7-9 and J is TRBJ1-6; 9 bases are shared with TRBD1. The V segment lost 5 bases and the J segment 10 bases; nucleotides outside the gene matches: 12. CDR1 is SEHNR and CDR2 is FQNEAQ in the germline V gene (reference sequence). The CDR3 consists of 16 residues. Supplemented by reference TRBV7-9 and TRBJ1-6, the full variable domain reads DTGVSQNPRHKITKRGQNVTFRCDPISEHNRLYWYRQTLGQGPEFLTYFQNEAQLEKSRLLSDRFSAERPKGSFSTLEIQRTEQGDSAMYLCASSRGQGLSRSPLHFGNGTRLTVT.

The V call is TRBV9, the J call TRBJ1-1; 7 bases agree with TRBD1. CDR3 length: 14 residues. Germline V lookup: CDR1 SGDLS, CDR2 YYNGEE. V dropped 4 bases and J dropped 1; count of bases not matched to a gene: 4. Written as DNA, the CDR3 is TGTGCCAGCAGCCTAGGACAGGCGAACACTGAAGCTTTCTTT. Its protein product is CASSLGQANTEAFF.

The J gene is TRBJ1-4, the V gene TRBV19; 7 bases agree with TRBD1. Trimming removed 3 bases from V and 6 bases from J; junction bases left unmatched: 7. In germline, CDR1 is LNHDA, CDR2 SQIVND (reference sequence). CDR3 size: 15 residues. CDR3 region: CASSMGTEQDEKLFF. In nucleotides, the CDR3 is TGTGCCAGTAGTATGGGGACAGAACAAGATGAAAAACTGTTTTTT.

The CDR3 is CAGHNRGKNEQYF. In DNA form, the CDR3 reads TGTGCCGGACACAACAGGGGGAAGAACGAGCAGTACTTC. This chain joins TRBV28 and TRBJ2-7; 8 positions agree with TRBD1. Germline CDR1 MDHEN, CDR2 SYDVKM. CDR3 size: 13 residues. Trimming removed 11 bases from V and 5 bases from J; junction bases left unmatched: 11.

The chain carries TRBV28 and TRBJ2-3; TRBD2 agrees at 11 bases. The CDR3 contains 14 residues. Trimming at V came to 2 bases and at J to 10 bases, leaving 5 bases not matched to a gene. CDR1 and CDR2 (germline): MDHEN, SYDVKM. The CDR3 here is CASSLLAGGRAQYF. The CDR3 DNA reads as TGTGCCAGCAGTTTACTAGCGGGGGGCCGGGCGCAGTATTTT.

In regard to this clone: One end of the junction does not line up with germline, which may come from a read error. The chain combines TRBV11-3 with TRBJ2-1, with a tentative D call TRBD2 (6 bases). Germline V gene lookup returns CDR1 SGHNT and CDR2 YENEEA. The CDR3 consists of 15 residues. Here the CDR3 DNA reads TGTGCCGGCAGCTTAGCCGGGGAGGCCTACAATGAGCAGTTCTTC. This encodes CAGSLAGEAYNEQFF.

The chain links TRBV6-5 to TRBJ2-1; tentative D call: TRBD2 (5 bases). This CDR3 has 14 residues. Germline V CDR1 and CDR2: MNHEY, SVGAGI. V gave up 7 bases and J gave up 4 bases, with 14 bases separating them. As DNA, the CDR3 is TGTGCCAGCAACTCAGGACTGCTATACAATGAGCAGTTCTTC. Translated, it gives CASNSGLLYNEQFF.

The chain links TRBV29-1 to TRBJ2-3, with 12 bases that match TRBD2. Germline V gives CDR1 SQVTM, CDR2 ANQGSEA. The CDR3 covers 14 residues. J was trimmed by 4 bases and V by 7 bases; bases with no gene match: 6. The CDR3 region has the DNA TGCAGCGACCGACTAGCGGGAGCATCAGATACGCAGTATTTT. It specifies CSDRLAGASDTQYF.

The chain recombines TRBV27 with TRBJ1-3; tentatively, D is TRBD1 (6 bases). The V end lost 4 bases, the J end lost 10 bases, and 14 bases lay between the germline ends. CDR1 and CDR2 from the germline V gene are MNHEY and SMNVEV (reference sequence). This CDR3 region has 13 residues. CDR3 amino acids: CASSWGPRSTIYF. CDR3 in DNA: TGTGCCAGCAGTTGGGGGCCTCGATCTACCATATATTTT.

The CDR3 DNA sequence: TGTGCCACCAGCAGAGATTTATACACAACCTACGAGCAGTACTTC. Translated, it gives CATSRDLYTTYEQYF. The V gene is TRBV15, the J gene TRBJ2-7, with unresolved D. The CDR3 has 15 residues. Trimming shortened V by 0 bases and J by 2 bases, and 11 bases separated the two germline ends. Germline assignment: CDR1 LNHNV and CDR2 YYDKDF (reference sequence).